Listed below are T cell receptor beta chains from one sample, sequenced in a study of shared clonotypes between healthy human individuals. Using immunoSEQ multiplex PCR, the repertoire was profiled, and TCRdb retains in-frame clones only, with some absent. The profile shows some 2.1 million clones, 93% of them singletons. Sequencing used naive CD8+ T cells from PBMCs. The receptor set was obtained from a man aged 18 to 30 in good health. Some clones in this sample may be carry-over from other donors' samples. Both conserved end residues are part of each CDR3. Each record gives: D gene, J gene, V gene, clone size, CDR3 DNA, CDR3 protein. D genes are given only for firm matches. The size field is filled for only some rows; it gives once, few, many or a size class.

D: -
J: TRBJ2-2
V: TRBV27
size: -
DNA: TGTGCCAGCAGTTTATCCTCGAACGGGGAGCTGTTTTTT
CDR3: CASSLSSNGELFF

D: TRBD2
J: TRBJ2-3
V: TRBV9
size: -
DNA: TGTGCCAGCAGCGGAACTAGCGGGAAAGATACGCAGTATTTT
CDR3: CASSGTSGKDTQYF

D: -
J: TRBJ2-7
V: TRBV27
size: -
DNA: TGTGCCAGCAGTTGGTCGGCGCTCTACGAGCAGTACTTC
CDR3: CASSWSALYEQYF

D: -
J: TRBJ2-1
V: TRBV4-1
size: -
DNA: TGCGCCAGCAGCGCAACGGGACGACAGAACAATGAGCAGTTCTTC
CDR3: CASSATGRQNNEQFF

D: -
J: TRBJ2-1
V: TRBV11-2
size: -
DNA: TGTGCCAGCAGCTCACGAGCGGGCCTTAAAAACAATGAGCAGTTCTTC
CDR3: CASSSRAGLKNNEQFF

D: -
J: TRBJ1-5
V: TRBV15
size: -
DNA: TGTGCCACCAGCATAAGAGAGAGTGATAGCAATCAGCCCCAGCATTTT
CDR3: CATSIRESDSNQPQHF

D: TRBD2
J: TRBJ2-3
V: TRBV7-9
size: -
DNA: TGTGCCAGCAGCCCGCCGTTTAGCGGGATACTTCTGGGTGATACGCAGTATTTT
CDR3: CASSPPFSGILLGDTQYF

D: -
J: TRBJ2-7
V: TRBV9
size: -
DNA: TGTGCCAGCAGCGCCTCTAGCGCCAACGAGCAGTACTTC
CDR3: CASSASSANEQYF

D: -
J: TRBJ2-5
V: TRBV20-1
size: -
DNA: TGCAGTGCTAGGACTAGGGGGACCCAGTACTTC
CDR3: CSARTRGTQYF

D: -
J: TRBJ2-7
V: TRBV10-3
size: once
DNA: TGTGCCATCAGTGAAATAGGTTCGCCTAGGGCAGTGCCTTACGAGCAGTACTTC
CDR3: CAISEIGSPRAVPYEQYF

D: TRBD2
J: TRBJ2-1
V: TRBV27
size: -
DNA: TGTGCCAGCAGTTCGAGGGTATCCGCTAGCGGCTACAATGAGCAGTTCTTC
CDR3: CASSSRVSASGYNEQFF

D: TRBD2
J: TRBJ2-1
V: TRBV27
size: -
DNA: TGTGCCAGCAGTTTCGGTGCGGGAGAGAGGCTCAATGAGCAGTTCTTC
CDR3: CASSFGAGERLNEQFF

D: -
J: TRBJ2-1
V: TRBV4-1
size: -
DNA: TGCGCCAGCAGCCAAGAGCGGAGGGTAATTGTTGAGTATTACAATGAGCAGTTCTTC
CDR3: CASSQERRVIVEYYNEQFF

D: -
J: TRBJ1-2
V: TRBV29-1
size: -
DNA: TGCAGCGTTGAAGCGATGGGCAGGGTACCGACCTCTATCGGCTATGGCTACACCTTC
CDR3: CSVEAMGRVPTSIGYGYTF

D: -
J: TRBJ2-2
V: TRBV27
size: once
DNA: TGTGCCAGCAGTTTCCCGGGCCACGGGGAGCTGTTTTTT
CDR3: CASSFPGHGELFF

D: TRBD1
J: TRBJ1-2
V: TRBV29-1
size: -
DNA: TGCAGCGTTGAAACGGACAGGACCTATGGCTACACCTTC
CDR3: CSVETDRTYGYTF

D: TRBD2
J: TRBJ2-1
V: TRBV28
size: -
DNA: TGTGCCAGCAGTTTATTCGGGAGGGCCTACAATGAGCAGTTCTTC
CDR3: CASSLFGRAYNEQFF

D: -
J: TRBJ2-7
V: TRBV19
size: -
DNA: TGTGCCAGTAGTATAGATATAGTTAGCTTCAGACCCTACGAGCAGTACTTC
CDR3: CASSIDIVSFRPYEQYF

D: TRBD1
J: TRBJ1-2
V: TRBV2
size: once
DNA: TGTGCCAGCAGTGTCCCGTTGGACAGGGCGGAGGGCTACACCTTC
CDR3: CASSVPLDRAEGYTF

D: -
J: TRBJ2-1
V: TRBV9
size: -
DNA: TGTGCCAGCAGCGCATACCAGTACAATGAGCAGTTCTTC
CDR3: CASSAYQYNEQFF

D: TRBD2
J: TRBJ2-3
V: TRBV5-1
size: -
DNA: TGCGCCAGCAGCCCCCCGGCGGGAGACTCAGATACGCAGTATTTT
CDR3: CASSPPAGDSDTQYF

D: TRBD2
J: TRBJ2-1
V: TRBV29-1
size: once
DNA: TGCAGCGTTGAGGGACTAGCGGGAGGAACCTACAATGAGCAGTTCTTC
CDR3: CSVEGLAGGTYNEQFF

D: -
J: TRBJ1-1
V: TRBV30
size: -
DNA: TGTGCCTGGAGTCCGACCATGAACACTGAAGCTTTCTTT
CDR3: CAWSPTMNTEAFF

D: -
J: TRBJ1-3
V: TRBV9
size: -
DNA: TGTGCCAGCAGCCTACCTAAACAGGGATCGGCTGGAAACACCATATATTTT
CDR3: CASSLPKQGSAGNTIYF

D: -
J: TRBJ2-7
V: TRBV6-6
size: -
DNA: TGTGCCAGCAGTTACTCAGAGGGCCCCTACGAGCAGTACTTC
CDR3: CASSYSEGPYEQYF

D: -
J: TRBJ1-3
V: TRBV4-3
size: -
DNA: TGCGCCAGCAGCCAAGAGTGGGGCGTTAGTAGTAGCTCTGGAAACACCATATATTTT
CDR3: CASSQEWGVSSSSGNTIYF

D: TRBD2
J: TRBJ2-7
V: TRBV29-1
size: -
DNA: TGCAGCGTTGAGACTAGCGGGGGAAACTCCTACGAGCAGTACTTC
CDR3: CSVETSGGNSYEQYF

D: -
J: TRBJ1-2
V: TRBV9
size: -
DNA: TGTGCCAGCAGCGTAGGAGGAGTTAGCTATGGCTACACCTTC
CDR3: CASSVGGVSYGYTF

D: -
J: TRBJ2-3
V: TRBV12-5
size: -
DNA: TGTGCTAGTGGTTTTACCCTACGGGATACGCAGTATTTT
CDR3: CASGFTLRDTQYF

D: -
J: TRBJ1-1
V: TRBV20-1
size: few
DNA: TGCAGTGCTAGAGAGGTTCCTGAAGCTTTCTTT
CDR3: CSAREVPEAFF

D: TRBD1
J: TRBJ2-1
V: TRBV7-6
size: -
DNA: TGTGCCAGCAGCTTGGGACAGGGGGTTAGCTCCTACAATGAGCAGTTCTTC
CDR3: CASSLGQGVSSYNEQFF

D: TRBD1
J: TRBJ1-1
V: TRBV5-1
size: -
DNA: TGCGCCAGCAGCTTGCCCGGGACAGGGGAAGGCACTGAAGCTTTCTTT
CDR3: CASSLPGTGEGTEAFF

D: -
J: TRBJ1-3
V: TRBV5-6
size: -
DNA: TGTGCCAGCAGCTTGGTTCGTCGGGATCTCTCTGGAAACACCATATATTTT
CDR3: CASSLVRRDLSGNTIYF

D: -
J: TRBJ1-5
V: TRBV27
size: -
DNA: TGTGCCAGCAGCGACGGGACCCCCCGGGGTCAGCCCCAGCATTTT
CDR3: CASSDGTPRGQPQHF

D: -
J: TRBJ1-4
V: TRBV19
size: -
DNA: TGTGCCAGTTCCCCGGGAGTTGCAACTAATGAAAAACTGTTTTTT
CDR3: CASSPGVATNEKLFF

D: -
J: TRBJ2-7
V: TRBV27
size: -
DNA: TGTGCCAGCAGTTACGGACTGCAGTACGAGCAGTACTTC
CDR3: CASSYGLQYEQYF

D: -
J: TRBJ2-3
V: TRBV7-9
size: -
DNA: TGTGCCAGCAGGAAGGCCCCCCCAGATACGCAGTATTTT
CDR3: CASRKAPPDTQYF

D: -
J: TRBJ1-1
V: TRBV29-1
size: -
DNA: TGCAGCGCTACAGCATTCTCGAACACTGAAGCTTTCTTT
CDR3: CSATAFSNTEAFF

D: -
J: TRBJ2-7
V: TRBV29-1
size: -
DNA: TGCAGCGTTGAGGGCTCCTACGAGCAGTACTTC
CDR3: CSVEGSYEQYF

D: TRBD2
J: TRBJ2-2
V: TRBV10-3
size: -
DNA: TGTGCCATCAGTGAATTTGGGACTAGCGGGAGAGGCGGGGAGCTGTTTTTT
CDR3: CAISEFGTSGRGGELFF